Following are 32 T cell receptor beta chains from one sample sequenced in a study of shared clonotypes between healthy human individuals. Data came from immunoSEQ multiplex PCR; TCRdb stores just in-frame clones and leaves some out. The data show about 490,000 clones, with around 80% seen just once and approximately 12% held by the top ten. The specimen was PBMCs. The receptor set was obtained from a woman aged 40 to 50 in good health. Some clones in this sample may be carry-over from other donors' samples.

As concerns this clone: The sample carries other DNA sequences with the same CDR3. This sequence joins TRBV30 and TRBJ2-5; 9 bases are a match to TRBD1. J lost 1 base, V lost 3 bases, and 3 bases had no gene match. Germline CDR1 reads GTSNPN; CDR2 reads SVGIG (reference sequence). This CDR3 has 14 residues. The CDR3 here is CAWSRTGAQETQYF. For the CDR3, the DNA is TGTGCCTGGAGCCGGACAGGGGCCCAAGAGACCCAGTACTTC.

CDR3 amino acids: CASSEEAHNEQFF. The DNA for the CDR3 is TGTGCCAGCAGTGAAGAGGCACACAATGAGCAGTTCTTC. The rearrangement uses TRBV6-4 and TRBJ2-1, with D uncertain. CDR1 is MRHNA and CDR2 is SNTAGT in the germline V gene. This CDR3 is built from 13 residues. V was shortened by 3 bases and J by 5 bases, with 8 bases between the two germline ends.

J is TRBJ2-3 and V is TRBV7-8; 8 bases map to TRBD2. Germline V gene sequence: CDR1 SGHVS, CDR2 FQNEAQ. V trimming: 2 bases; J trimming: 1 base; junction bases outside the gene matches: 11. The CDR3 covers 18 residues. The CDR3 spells CASSLSGRGARGTDTQYF. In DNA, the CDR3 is TGTGCCAGCAGCTTATCCGGGAGGGGGGCAAGGGGCACAGATACGCAGTATTTT.

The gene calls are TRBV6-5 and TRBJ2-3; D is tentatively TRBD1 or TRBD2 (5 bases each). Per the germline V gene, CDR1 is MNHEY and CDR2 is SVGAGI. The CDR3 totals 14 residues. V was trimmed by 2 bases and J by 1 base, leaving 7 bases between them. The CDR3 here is CASSYGTRTDTQYF. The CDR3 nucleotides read TGTGCCAGCAGTTACGGGACGCGCACAGATACGCAGTATTTT.

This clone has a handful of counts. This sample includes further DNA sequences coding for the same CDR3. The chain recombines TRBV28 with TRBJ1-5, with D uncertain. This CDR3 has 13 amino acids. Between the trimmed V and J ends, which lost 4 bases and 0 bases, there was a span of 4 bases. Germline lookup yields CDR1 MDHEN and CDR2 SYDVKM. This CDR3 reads CASSSDSNQPQHF. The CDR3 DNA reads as TGTGCCAGCAGTTCAGATAGCAATCAGCCCCAGCATTTT.

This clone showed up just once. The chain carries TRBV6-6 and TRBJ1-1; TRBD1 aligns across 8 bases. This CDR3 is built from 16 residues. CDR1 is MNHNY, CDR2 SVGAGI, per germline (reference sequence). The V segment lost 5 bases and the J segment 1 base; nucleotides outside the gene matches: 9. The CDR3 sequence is CASSQPRTGSNTEAFF. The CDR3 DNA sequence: TGTGCCAGCAGTCAACCCCGGACAGGGTCGAACACTGAAGCTTTCTTT.

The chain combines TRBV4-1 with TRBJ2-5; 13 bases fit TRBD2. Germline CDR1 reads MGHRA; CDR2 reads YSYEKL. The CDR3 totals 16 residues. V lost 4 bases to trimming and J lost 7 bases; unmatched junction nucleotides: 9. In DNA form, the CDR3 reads TGCGCCAGCAGCCCAGGACTAGCGGGAGTTTCGGGGACCCAGTACTTC. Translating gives CASSPGLAGVSGTQYF.

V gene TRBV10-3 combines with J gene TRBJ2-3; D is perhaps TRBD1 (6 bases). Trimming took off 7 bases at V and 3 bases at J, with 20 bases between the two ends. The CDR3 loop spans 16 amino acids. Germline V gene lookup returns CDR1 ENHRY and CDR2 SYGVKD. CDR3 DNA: TGTGCCATCACAGGGACCGGGACACCAGGGACAGATACGCAGTATTTT. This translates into CAITGTGTPGTDTQYF.

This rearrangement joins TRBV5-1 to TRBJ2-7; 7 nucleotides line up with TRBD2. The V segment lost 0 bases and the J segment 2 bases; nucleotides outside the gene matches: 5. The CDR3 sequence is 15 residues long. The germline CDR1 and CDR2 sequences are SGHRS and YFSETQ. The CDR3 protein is CASSLVGGLTYEQYF. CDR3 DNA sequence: TGCGCCAGCAGCTTGGTGGGGGGGTTAACCTACGAGCAGTACTTC.

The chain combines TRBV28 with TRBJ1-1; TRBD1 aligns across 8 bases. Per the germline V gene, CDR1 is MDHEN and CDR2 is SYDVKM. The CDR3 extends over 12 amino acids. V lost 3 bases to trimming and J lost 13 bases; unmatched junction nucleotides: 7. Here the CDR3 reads CASSLADRGRFF. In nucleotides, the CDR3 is TGTGCCAGCAGTTTGGCTGACAGGGGTCGTTTCTTT.

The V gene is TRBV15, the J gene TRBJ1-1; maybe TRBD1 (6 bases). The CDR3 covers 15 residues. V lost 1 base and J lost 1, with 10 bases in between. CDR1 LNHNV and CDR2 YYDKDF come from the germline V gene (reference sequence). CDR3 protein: CATSRGGTSNTEAFF. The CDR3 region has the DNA TGTGCCACCAGCAGAGGCGGGACATCGAACACTGAAGCTTTCTTT.

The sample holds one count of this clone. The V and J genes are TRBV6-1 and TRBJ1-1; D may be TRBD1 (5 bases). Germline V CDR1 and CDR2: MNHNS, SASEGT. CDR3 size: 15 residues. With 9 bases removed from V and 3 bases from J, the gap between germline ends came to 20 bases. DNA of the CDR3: TGTGCCAGTGCTGCGGGACTTTTGAGGGACACTGAAGCTTTCTTT. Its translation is CASAAGLLRDTEAFF.

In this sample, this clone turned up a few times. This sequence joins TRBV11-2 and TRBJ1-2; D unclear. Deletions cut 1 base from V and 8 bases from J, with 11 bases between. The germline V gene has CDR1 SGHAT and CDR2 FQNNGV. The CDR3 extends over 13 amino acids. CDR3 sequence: CASSLGRGSGYTF. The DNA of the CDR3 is TGTGCCAGCAGCTTAGGGAGAGGTTCGGGCTACACCTTC.

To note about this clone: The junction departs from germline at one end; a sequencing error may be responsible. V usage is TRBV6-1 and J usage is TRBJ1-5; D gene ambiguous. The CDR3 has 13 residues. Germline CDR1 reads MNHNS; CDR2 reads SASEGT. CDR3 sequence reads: CAISDQENQPQHF. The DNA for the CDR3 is TGTGCCATCAGTGATCAGGAGAATCAGCCCCAGCATTTT.

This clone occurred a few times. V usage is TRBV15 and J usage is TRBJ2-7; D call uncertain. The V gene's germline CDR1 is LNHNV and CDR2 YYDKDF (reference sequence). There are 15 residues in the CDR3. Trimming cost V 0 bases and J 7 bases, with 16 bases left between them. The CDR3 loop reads CATSRDPRAVGEQYF. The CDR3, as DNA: TGTGCCACCAGCAGAGATCCTAGGGCAGTAGGAGAGCAGTACTTC.

The CDR3 DNA reads TGCGCCAGCAGTGGACAGGGGGCTAACACCGGGGAGCTGTTTTTT. Translated: CASSGQGANTGELFF. The rearrangement joins TRBV10-2 to TRBJ2-2; 10 bases line up with TRBD1. The germline gives CDR1 WSHSY, CDR2 SAAADI. CDR3 length: 15 amino acids. Losses at the gene ends were 4 bases for V and 2 bases for J; bases not matched to a gene: 1.

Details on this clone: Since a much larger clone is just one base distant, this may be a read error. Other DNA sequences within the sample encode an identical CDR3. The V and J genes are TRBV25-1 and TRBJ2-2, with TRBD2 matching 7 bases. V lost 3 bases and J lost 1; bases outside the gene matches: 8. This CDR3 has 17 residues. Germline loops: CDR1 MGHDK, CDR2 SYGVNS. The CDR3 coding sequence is TGTGCCAGCAGTGAGAGCGGGGTTCGGTGGAACACCGGGGAGCTGTTTTTT. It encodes CASSESGVRWNTGELFF.

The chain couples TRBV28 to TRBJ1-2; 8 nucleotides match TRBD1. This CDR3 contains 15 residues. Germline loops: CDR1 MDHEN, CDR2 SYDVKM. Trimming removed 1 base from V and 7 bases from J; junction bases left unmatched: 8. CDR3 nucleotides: TGTGCCAGCAGTTTATTGACGGGACAGGCTACTGGCTACACCTTC. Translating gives CASSLLTGQATGYTF.

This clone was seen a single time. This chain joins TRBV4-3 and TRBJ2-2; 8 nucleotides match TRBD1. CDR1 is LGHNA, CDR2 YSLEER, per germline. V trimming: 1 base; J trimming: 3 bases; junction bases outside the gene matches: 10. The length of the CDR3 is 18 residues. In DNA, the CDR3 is TGCGCCAGCAGCCAAGGGACAGGGTTGATTTGGGACACCGGGGAGCTGTTTTTT. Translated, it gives CASSQGTGLIWDTGELFF.

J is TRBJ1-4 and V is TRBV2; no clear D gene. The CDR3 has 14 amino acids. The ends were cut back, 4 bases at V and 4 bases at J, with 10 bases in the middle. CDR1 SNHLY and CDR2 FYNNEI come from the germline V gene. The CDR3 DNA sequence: TGTGCCAGCAGTGGGAGGGCCTTTAATGAAAAACTGTTTTTT. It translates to CASSGRAFNEKLFF.

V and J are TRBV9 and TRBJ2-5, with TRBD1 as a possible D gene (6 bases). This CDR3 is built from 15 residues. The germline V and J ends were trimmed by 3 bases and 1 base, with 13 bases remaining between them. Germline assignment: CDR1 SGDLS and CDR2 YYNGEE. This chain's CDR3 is CASSARPRGQETQYF. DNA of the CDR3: TGTGCCAGCAGCGCTCGCCCCAGGGGCCAAGAGACCCAGTACTTC.

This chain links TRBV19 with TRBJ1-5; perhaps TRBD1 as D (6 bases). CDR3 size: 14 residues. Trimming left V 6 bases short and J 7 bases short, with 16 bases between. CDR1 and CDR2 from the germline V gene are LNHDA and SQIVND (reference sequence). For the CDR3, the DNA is TGTGCCAGTAGGAGTGGATCAGGGGTGCAGCCCCAGCATTTT. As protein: CASRSGSGVQPQHF. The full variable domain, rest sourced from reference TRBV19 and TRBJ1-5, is DGGITQSPKYLFRKEGQNVTLSCEQNLNHDAMYWYRQDPGQGLRLIYYSQIVNDFQKGDIAEGYSVSREKKESFPLTVTSAQKNPTAFYLCASRSGSGVQPQHFGDGTRLSIL.

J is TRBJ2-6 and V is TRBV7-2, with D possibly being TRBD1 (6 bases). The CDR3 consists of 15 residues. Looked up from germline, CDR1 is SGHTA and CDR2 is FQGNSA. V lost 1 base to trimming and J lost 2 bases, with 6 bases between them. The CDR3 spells CASSLDRAGANVLTF. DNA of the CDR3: TGTGCCAGCAGCTTAGACAGGGCTGGGGCCAACGTCCTGACTTTC.

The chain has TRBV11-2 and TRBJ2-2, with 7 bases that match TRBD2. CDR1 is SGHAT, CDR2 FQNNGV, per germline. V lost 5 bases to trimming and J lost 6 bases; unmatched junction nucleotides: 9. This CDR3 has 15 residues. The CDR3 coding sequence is TGTGCCAGCAGCACCTGGACTAGTCCCGCCGGGGAGCTGTTTTTT. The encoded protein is CASSTWTSPAGELFF.

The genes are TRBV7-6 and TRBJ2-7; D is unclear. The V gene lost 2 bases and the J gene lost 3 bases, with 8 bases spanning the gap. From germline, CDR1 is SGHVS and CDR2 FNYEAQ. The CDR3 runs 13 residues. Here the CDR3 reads CASSLNWDYEQYF. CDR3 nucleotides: TGTGCCAGCAGCTTAAACTGGGACTACGAGCAGTACTTC.

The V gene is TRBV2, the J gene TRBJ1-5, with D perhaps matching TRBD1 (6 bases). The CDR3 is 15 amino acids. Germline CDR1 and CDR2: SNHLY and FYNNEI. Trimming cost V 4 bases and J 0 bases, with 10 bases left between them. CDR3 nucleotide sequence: TGTGCCAGCAGTGGGGGGCCGGATAGCAATCAGCCCCAGCATTTT. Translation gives CASSGGPDSNQPQHF.

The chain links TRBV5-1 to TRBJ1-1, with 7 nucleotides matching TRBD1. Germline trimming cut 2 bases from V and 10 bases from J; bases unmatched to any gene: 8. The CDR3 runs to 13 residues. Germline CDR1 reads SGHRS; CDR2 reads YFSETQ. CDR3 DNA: TGCGCCAGCAGCTTTGGGACAGCAGAAAGAGCTTTCTTT. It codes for CASSFGTAERAFF. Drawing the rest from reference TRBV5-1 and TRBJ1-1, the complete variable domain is KAGVTQTPRYLIKTRGQQVTLSCSPISGHRSVSWYQQTPGQGLQFLFEYFSETQRNKGNFPGRFSGRQFSNSRSEMNVSTLELGDSALYLCASSFGTAERAFFGQGTRLTVV.

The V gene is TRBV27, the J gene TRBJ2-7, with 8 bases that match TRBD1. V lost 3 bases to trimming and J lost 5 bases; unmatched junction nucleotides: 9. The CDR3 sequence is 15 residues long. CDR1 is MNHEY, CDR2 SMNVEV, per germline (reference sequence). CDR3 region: CASSLRQGMIHEQYF. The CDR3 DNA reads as TGTGCCAGCAGTTTGCGACAGGGGATGATCCACGAGCAGTACTTC.

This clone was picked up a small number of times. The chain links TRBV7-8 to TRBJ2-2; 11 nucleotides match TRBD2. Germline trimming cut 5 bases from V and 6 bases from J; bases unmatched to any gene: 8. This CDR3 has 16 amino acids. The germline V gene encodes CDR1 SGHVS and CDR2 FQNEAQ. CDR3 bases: TGTGCCAGCAGCCCCGCGGGACTAGCGGTCCCCGGGGAGCTGTTTTTT. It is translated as CASSPAGLAVPGELFF.

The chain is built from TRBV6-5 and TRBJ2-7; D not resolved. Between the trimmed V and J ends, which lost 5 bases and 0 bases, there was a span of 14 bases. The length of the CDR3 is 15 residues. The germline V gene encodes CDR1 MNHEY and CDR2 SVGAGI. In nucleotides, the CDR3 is TGTGCCAGCAGTACGGCCCGGGCGGCCTCCTACGAGCAGTACTTC. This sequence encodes CASSTARAASYEQYF.

The CDR3 loop is CASSLVGSRTGRTEAFF. CDR3 nucleotide sequence: TGTGCCAGCAGCTTAGTTGGAAGCCGGACGGGTCGGACTGAAGCTTTCTTT. The gene calls are TRBV7-2 and TRBJ1-1; D is unresolved. The CDR3 has 17 residues. Trimming shortened V by 1 base and J by 5 bases, and 20 bases separated the two germline ends. Per the germline V gene, CDR1 is SGHTA and CDR2 is FQGNSA.

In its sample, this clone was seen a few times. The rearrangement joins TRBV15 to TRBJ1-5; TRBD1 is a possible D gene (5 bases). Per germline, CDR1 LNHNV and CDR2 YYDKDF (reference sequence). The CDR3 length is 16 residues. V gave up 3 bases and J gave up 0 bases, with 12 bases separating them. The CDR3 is CATSRGDGYSNQPQHF. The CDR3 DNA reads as TGTGCCACCAGCAGGGGGGACGGCTATAGCAATCAGCCCCAGCATTTT.